The T cell receptor beta chain described here comes from a study of graft-versus-host responses after intestinal transplantation. The overall study: All recipients were transplanted with multivisceral, liver-intestinal, or isolated intestinal grafts. Anti-thymocyte globulin induction, then tacrolimus and steroids for about three years, went to all recipients.

Worth noting for this clone: What it binds is not known.

Findings of the study overall: An association linked early post-transplant HvG declines with peak circulating GvH clone levels. The authors found GvH clones in recipient marrow, some appearing first in ileum or blood.

V lost 2 bases and J lost 2; bases outside the gene matches: 12. The CDR3 runs to 17 residues. Germline assignment: CDR1 LNHDA and CDR2 SQIVND (reference sequence). Libraries were prepared by immunoSEQ multiplex PCR; TCRdb keeps only in-frame clonotypes and omits some of them. The sample yields tens of thousands of clones, 82% seen once. The starting material was unstimulated CD8+ T cells sorted from spleen or lymph node cells, obtained before transplant. The chain combines TRBV19 with TRBJ2-7; TRBD1 agrees at 7 bases. This receptor was taken from a human donor who was the organ donor for an intestinal transplant. In DNA form, the CDR3 reads TGTGCCAGTAGTATAAGAGCTTTTGGGACAGCACCCTACGAGCAGTACTTC. Its protein is CASSIRAFGTAPYEQYF.